Below, 7 T cell receptor beta chains from the same sample are listed, as sequenced in a study of T cells after yellow fever vaccination. TCRdb fed the 5' RACE reads into MiXCR, producing one record per CDR3 protein. The sample has around 530,000 distinct CDR3 sequences, less than 20% seen once. The sample here was PBMCs, taken around 5 days after the first yellow fever vaccination. All receptors come from a young man who received the YFV17D yellow fever vaccine.

This clonotype came up many times. This chain uses TRBV7-8 with TRBJ2-2; D remains ambiguous. CDR3 length: 18 residues. CDR1 is SGHVS and CDR2 is FQNEAQ in the germline V gene. Deletions cut 3 bases from V and 6 bases from J, with 23 bases between. CDR3 sequence: CASSLPKLPRSGAGELFF. For the CDR3, the DNA is TGTGCCAGCAGCTTGCCCAAGCTGCCTAGGTCGGGTGCCGGGGAGCTGTTTTTT.

The sample holds many counts of this clonotype. This chain uses TRBV6-5 with TRBJ2-7; weak D call: TRBD1 (6 bases). V lost 0 bases to trimming and J lost 6 bases, with 21 bases between them. Looked up from germline, CDR1 is MNHEY and CDR2 is SVGAGI. This CDR3 has 17 residues. This CDR3 reads CASSYSFAQGIGGEQYF. As DNA, the CDR3 is TGTGCCAGCAGTTACTCGTTTGCACAGGGAATTGGCGGCGAGCAGTACTTC.

In this sample, this clonotype turned up a few times. The chain uses TRBV7-6 and TRBJ2-1; 8 bases fit TRBD1. The germline gives CDR1 SGHVS, CDR2 FNYEAQ. CDR3 length: 14 residues. The V gene end was trimmed by 5 bases and the J gene end by 7 bases; junction bases not matched to a gene: 7. This CDR3 reads CASSRRDRRNEQFF. CDR3 nucleotide sequence: TGTGCCAGCAGCCGACGGGACAGGAGGAATGAGCAGTTCTTC.

The table lists this clonotype with a few counts. The V and J genes are TRBV11-1 and TRBJ1-2; D might be TRBD1 (6 bases). Germline V gives CDR1 SGHAT, CDR2 FQDESV (reference sequence). V was cut by 3 bases and J by 4 bases, with 30 bases left in between. CDR3 length: 20 residues. The CDR3 protein is CASSFQGRGSRGATGYGYTF. CDR3 sequence (DNA): TGTGCCAGCAGCTTCCAGGGTCGCGGAAGTCGGGGGGCGACGGGCTATGGCTACACCTTC.

This clonotype has only a few counts. The gene calls are TRBV7-2 and TRBJ2-5; D not resolved. From germline, CDR1 is SGHTA and CDR2 FQGNSA. The V end was cut by 5 bases, the J end by 2 bases, with 9 bases between. This CDR3 region has 13 residues. CDR3 loop: CASSVERQETQYF. CDR3 bases: TGTGCCAGCAGCGTGGAGCGACAAGAGACCCAGTACTTC.

The sample holds a few counts of this clonotype. The chain links TRBV28 to TRBJ2-1; possible D gene TRBD2, 5 bases. The CDR3 loop spans 14 amino acids. V gave up 7 bases and J gave up 5 bases, with 15 bases separating them. Germline loops: CDR1 MDHEN, CDR2 SYDVKM. The CDR3 loop is CASTTSGLNNEQFF. DNA of the CDR3: TGTGCCAGCACAACTAGTGGGCTTAACAATGAGCAGTTCTTC.

This clonotype was seen many times. The chain uses TRBV7-9 and TRBJ1-5; 9 bases match TRBD1. J gave up 8 bases and V 5 bases, and 4 bases lay outside the gene matches. This CDR3 spans 13 amino acids. Germline CDR1 is SEHNR and CDR2 is FQNEAQ (reference sequence). The CDR3 spells CASSPDRGEPQHF. DNA of the CDR3: TGTGCCAGCAGCCCGGACAGGGGAGAGCCCCAGCATTTT.